This record looks at one TCR beta chain sequence and its context. Its antigen is unidentified. The sample belongs to a study of blood T cells in healthy people across ages. Findings of the study overall: Greater diversity and more naive CD4+ cells were seen in long-lived donors than in aged donors. Diversity of TCR beta per million T cells declined in a roughly linear way with age. Investigators viewed diversity estimates from one million T cells as underestimates, the study reported.

The CDR3 covers 13 residues. Germline V CDR1 and CDR2: MDHEN, SYDVKM. PCR was performed a second time for 7 to 11 cycles using a sample-barcoded 5' primer and a J-beta primer mix. The authors tagged each cDNA molecule using a template-switch adaptor with 12 random nucleotides. MiXCR was run by TCRdb on the 5' RACE reads, yielding one entry per CDR3 protein. The sample includes more than 1,400,000 distinct CDR3 sequences, approximately 38% of them seen just once. This chain links TRBV28 with TRBJ2-7, with D perhaps TRBD2 (5 bases). The better agreement between TRBJ2-5 and the DNA end casts doubt on the J call. This TCR was sampled from a woman younger than 35 in good health. The specimen was blood. The CDR3 is CASSTGFRETQYF. The CDR3 DNA reads TGTGCCAGCTCCACGGGGTTTCGGGAGACCCAGTACTTC.